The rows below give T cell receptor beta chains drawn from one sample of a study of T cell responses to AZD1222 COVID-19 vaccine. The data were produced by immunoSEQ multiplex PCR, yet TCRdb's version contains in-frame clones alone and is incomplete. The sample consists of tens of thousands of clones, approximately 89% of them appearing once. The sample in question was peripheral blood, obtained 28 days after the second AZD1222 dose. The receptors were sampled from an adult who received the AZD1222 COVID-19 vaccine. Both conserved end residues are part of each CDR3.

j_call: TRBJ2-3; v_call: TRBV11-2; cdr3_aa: CASSLTGGFTDTQYF
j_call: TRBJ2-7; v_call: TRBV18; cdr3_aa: CASSPVSGGLEQYF
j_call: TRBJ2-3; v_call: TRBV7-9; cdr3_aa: CASSLGLAVADTQYF
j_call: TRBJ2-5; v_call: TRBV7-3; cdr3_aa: CASSLSGSSEETQYF
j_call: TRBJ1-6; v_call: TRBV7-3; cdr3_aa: CASSPGNHNSPLHF
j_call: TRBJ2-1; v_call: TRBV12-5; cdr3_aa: CASGLLLEQFF
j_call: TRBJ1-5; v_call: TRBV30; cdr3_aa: CAAGDRGLQPQHF
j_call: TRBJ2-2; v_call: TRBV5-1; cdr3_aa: CASSTEYLRELFF
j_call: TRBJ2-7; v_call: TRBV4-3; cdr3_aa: CASSQEGGTDPRKYF
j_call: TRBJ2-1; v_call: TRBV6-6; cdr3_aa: CASSWDPSSYNEQFF
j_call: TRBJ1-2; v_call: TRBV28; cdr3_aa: CASSLRKNRDLDYGYTF
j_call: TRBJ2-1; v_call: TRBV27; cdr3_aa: CASSLSIGARESDSYRSSYNEQFF
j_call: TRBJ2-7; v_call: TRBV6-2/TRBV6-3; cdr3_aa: CASSPWDTGYEQYF
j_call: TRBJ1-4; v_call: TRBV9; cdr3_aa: CASSPLGYKTTNEKLFF
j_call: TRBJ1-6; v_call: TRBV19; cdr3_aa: CASSISLRDPRPNSPLHF
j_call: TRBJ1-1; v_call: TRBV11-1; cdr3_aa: CASSPNFF
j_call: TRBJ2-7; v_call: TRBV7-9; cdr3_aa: CASSLISYEQYF
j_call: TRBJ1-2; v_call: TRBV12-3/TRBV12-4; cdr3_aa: CASSFRGRGYTF
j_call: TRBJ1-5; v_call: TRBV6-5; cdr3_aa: CASRGAGNQPQHF
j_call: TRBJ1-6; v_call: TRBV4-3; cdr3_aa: CASSYDRDNSPLHF
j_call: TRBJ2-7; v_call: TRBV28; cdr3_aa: CASSLQAGSRLFDEQYF
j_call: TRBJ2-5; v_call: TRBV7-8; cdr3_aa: CASSLALTSGRETQYF
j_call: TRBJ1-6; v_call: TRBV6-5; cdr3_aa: CASSTGHNSPLHF
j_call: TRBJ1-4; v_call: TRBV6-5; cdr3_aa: CASSYSPGQGLSKLFF
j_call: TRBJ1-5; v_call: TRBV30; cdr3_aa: CAWSGNPTQPQHF
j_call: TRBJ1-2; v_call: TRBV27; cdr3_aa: CASCNTGEKYDGYTF
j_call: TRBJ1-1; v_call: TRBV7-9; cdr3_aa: CASSLVQGNTEAFF
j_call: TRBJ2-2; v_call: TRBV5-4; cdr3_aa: CASSGDGTGELFF
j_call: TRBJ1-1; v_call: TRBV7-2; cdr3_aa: CASSFITGNLNTEAFF
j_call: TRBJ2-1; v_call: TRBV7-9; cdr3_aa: CASSLAGQNEQFF
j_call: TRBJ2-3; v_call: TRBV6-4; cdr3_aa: CASSDSRTGTDTQYF
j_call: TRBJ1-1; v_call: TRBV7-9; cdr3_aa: CAFDSGAEAFF
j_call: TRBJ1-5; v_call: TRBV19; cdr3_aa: CASSIPGGSQPQHF
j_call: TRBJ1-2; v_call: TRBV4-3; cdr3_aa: CASSQDAGLSYTF
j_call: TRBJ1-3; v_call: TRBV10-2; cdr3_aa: CASSESESWDRHQRNTIYF
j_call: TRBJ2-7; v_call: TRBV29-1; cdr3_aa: CSVERVGQGVLYEQYF
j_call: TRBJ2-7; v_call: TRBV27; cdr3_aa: CASSQLGSTYEQYF
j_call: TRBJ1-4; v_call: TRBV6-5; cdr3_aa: CASSWGDATNEKLFF
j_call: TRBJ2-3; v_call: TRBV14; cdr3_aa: CASSQTWDSIEYF
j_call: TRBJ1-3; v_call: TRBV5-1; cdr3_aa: CASSVSLGSGNTIYF
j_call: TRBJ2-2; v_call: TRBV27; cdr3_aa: CASSFLTGELFF
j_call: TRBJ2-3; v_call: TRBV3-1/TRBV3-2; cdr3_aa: CASSQGISGDTDTQYF
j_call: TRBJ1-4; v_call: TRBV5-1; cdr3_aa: CASSLATTNEKLFF
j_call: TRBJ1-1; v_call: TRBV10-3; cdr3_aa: CAISEVAAEAFF
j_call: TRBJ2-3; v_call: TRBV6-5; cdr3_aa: CASSYGGNTDTQYF
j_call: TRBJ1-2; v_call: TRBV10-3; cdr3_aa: CAISEPGAGYTF
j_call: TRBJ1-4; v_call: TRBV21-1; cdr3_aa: CASTIGTGANATNEKLFF
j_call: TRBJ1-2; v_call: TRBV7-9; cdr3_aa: CASSLKIPGAGDYTF
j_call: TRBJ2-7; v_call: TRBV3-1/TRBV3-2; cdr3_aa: CASSQAGGTAAKRMGYEQYF
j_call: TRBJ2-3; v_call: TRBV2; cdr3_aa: CASSEDIVWGARPIGTDTQYF